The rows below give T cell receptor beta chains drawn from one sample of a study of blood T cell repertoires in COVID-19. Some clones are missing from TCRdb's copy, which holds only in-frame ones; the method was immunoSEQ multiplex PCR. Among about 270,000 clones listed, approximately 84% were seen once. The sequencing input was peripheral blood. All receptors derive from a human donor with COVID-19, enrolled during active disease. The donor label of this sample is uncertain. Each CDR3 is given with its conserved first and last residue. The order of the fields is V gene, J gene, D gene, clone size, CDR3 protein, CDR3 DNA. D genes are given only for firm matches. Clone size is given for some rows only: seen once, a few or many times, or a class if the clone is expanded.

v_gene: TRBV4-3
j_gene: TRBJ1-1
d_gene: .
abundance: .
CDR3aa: CASSQDLGARTEAFF
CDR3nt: TGCGCCAGCAGCCAAGATCTGGGGGCGCGTACTGAAGCTTTCTTT

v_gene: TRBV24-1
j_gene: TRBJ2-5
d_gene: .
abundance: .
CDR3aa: CATSDLGGFETQYF
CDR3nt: TGTGCCACCAGTGATTTGGGAGGTTTCGAGACCCAGTACTTC

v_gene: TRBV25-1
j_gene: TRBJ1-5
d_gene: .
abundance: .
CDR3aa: CASSEGGSGGPQHF
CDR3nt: TGTGCCAGCAGTGAGGGGGGGTCCGGCGGGCCCCAGCATTTT

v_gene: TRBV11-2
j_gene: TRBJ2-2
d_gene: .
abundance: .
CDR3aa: CASSLRGQVTGELFF
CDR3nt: TGTGCCAGCAGCTTAAGGGGACAAGTCACCGGGGAGCTGTTTTTT

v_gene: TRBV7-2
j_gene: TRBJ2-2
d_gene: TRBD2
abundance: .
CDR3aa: CASSLAGGRVIGELFF
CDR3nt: TGTGCCAGCAGCTTAGCGGGAGGGCGTGTGATCGGGGAGCTGTTTTTT

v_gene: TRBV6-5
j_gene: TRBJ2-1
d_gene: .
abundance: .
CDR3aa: CASSYDGGSYNEQFF
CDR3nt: TGTGCCAGCAGTTACGATGGCGGATCCTACAATGAGCAGTTCTTC

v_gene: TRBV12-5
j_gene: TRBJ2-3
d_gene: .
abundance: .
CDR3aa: CASANTDTQYF
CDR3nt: TGTGCTAGTGCTAACACAGATACGCAGTATTTT

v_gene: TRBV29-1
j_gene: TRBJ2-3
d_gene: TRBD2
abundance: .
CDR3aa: CSGQATSGTDTQYF
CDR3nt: TGCAGCGGTCAGGCCACTAGCGGCACAGATACGCAGTATTTT

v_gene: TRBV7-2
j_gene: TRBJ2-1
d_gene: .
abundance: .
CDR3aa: CASSSRLGGNEQFF
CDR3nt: TGTGCCAGCAGCTCCCGGTTAGGGGGCAATGAGCAGTTCTTC

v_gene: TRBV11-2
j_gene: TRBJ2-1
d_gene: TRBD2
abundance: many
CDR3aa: CASSLDRAGGNNEQFF
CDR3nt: TGTGCCAGCAGCTTAGATCGAGCGGGAGGGAACAATGAGCAGTTCTTC

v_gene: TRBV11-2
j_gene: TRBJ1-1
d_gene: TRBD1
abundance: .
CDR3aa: CASSFTGAREAFF
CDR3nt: TGTGCCAGCAGCTTCACAGGGGCTCGTGAAGCTTTCTTT

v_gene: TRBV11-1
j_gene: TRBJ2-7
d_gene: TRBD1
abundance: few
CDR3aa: CASSLATGGDEQYF
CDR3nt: TGTGCCAGCAGCTTAGCGACAGGGGGCGACGAGCAGTACTTC

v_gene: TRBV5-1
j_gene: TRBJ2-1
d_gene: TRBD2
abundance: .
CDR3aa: CASSFPIRLAGGTLNNEQFF
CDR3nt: TGCGCCAGCAGCTTCCCGATTCGACTAGCGGGAGGGACCCTTAACAATGAGCAGTTCTTC

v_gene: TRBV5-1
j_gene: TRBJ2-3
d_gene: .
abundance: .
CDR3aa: CASSFTYARPSDTQYF
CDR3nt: TGCGCCAGCAGCTTCACCTATGCTAGACCCTCAGATACGCAGTATTTT

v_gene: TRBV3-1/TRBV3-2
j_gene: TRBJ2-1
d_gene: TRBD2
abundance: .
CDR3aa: CASSQALAGGDEQFF
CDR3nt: TGTGCCAGCAGCCAAGCGCTAGCGGGAGGAGATGAGCAGTTCTTC

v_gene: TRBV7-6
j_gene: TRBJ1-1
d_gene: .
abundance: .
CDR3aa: CASSPGQWETEAFF
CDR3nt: TGTGCCAGCAGCCCTGGACAGTGGGAGACTGAAGCTTTCTTT

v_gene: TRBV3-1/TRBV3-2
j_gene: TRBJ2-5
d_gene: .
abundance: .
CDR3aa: CASSPGLRERSQYF
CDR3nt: TGTGCCAGCAGCCCCGGCCTTCGGGAAAGGTCCCAGTACTTC

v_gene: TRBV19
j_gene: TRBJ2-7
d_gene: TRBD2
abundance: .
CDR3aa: CASSPREDNGHYEQYF
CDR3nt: TGTGCCAGTAGCCCCCGGGAGGACAACGGGCACTACGAGCAGTACTTC

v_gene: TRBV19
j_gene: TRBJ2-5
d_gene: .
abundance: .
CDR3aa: CASSMGSGDGETQYF
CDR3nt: TGTGCCAGTAGTATGGGGTCAGGGGACGGCGAGACCCAGTACTTC

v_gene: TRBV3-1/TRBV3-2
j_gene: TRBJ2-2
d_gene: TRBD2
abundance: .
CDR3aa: CASSQSGTSGTGELFF
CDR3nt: TGTGCCAGCAGCCAATCCGGGACTAGCGGCACCGGGGAGCTGTTTTTT

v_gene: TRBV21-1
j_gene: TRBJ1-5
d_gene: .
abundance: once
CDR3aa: CASSPRSLQQGAHQPQHF
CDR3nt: TGTGCCAGCAGCCCCCGCAGTCTGCAACAGGGGGCTCATCAGCCCCAGCATTTT

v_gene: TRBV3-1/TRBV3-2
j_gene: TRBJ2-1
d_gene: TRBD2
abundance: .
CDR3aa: CASSRASGRKQFF
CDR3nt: TGTGCCAGCAGCCGGGCTAGCGGGAGAAAGCAGTTCTTC

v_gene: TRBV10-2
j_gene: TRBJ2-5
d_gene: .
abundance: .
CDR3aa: CASSELAQETQYF
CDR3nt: TGCGCCAGCAGTGAGCTAGCGCAAGAGACCCAGTACTTC

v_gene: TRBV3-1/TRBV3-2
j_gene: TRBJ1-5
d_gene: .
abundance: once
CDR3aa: CASSQDRQTYSNQPQHF
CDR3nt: TGTGCCAGCAGCCAAGATCGCCAGACTTATAGCAATCAGCCCCAGCATTTT

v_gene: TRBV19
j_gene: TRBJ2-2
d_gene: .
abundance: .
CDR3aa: CASSPRGTPYTGELFF
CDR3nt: TGTGCCAGTAGCCCAAGGGGGACACCCTACACCGGGGAGCTGTTTTTT

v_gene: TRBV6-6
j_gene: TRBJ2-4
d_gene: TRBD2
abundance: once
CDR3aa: CASSYSIGLANIQYF
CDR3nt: TGTGCCAGCAGTTACTCGATAGGACTAGCAAACATTCAGTACTTC

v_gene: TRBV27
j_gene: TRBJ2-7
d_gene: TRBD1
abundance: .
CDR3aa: CASSTSPPTGDLSYEQYF
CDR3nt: TGTGCCAGCAGTACATCACCACCGACAGGGGACCTCTCCTACGAGCAGTACTTC

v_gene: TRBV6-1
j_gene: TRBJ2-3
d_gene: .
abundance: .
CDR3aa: CASSDPGLITDTQYF
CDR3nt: TGTGCCAGCAGTGATCCGGGACTTATCACAGATACGCAGTATTTT

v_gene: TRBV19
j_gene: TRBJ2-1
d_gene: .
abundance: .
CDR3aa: CASSRAEIGSNEQFF
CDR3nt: TGTGCCAGTAGTAGGGCCGAGATTGGGAGCAATGAGCAGTTCTTC

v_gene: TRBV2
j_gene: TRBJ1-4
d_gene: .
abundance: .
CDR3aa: CASRAAQRAEKLFF
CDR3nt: TGTGCCAGCAGAGCGGCGCAGAGGGCTGAAAAACTGTTTTTT

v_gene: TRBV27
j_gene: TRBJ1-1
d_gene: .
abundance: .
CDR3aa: CASSPYPPAAPEAFF
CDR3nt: TGTGCCAGCAGTCCATATCCCCCGGCGGCACCTGAAGCTTTCTTT

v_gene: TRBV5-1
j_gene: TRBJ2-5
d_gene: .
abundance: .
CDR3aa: CASSFGQPPPETQYF
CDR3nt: TGCGCCAGCAGCTTTGGACAACCTCCCCCAGAGACCCAGTACTTC

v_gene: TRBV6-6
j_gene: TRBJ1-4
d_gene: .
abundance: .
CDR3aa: CASSLVGSGSFNEKLFF
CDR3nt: TGTGCCAGCAGTCTAGTAGGGAGCGGGAGCTTCAATGAAAAACTGTTTTTT

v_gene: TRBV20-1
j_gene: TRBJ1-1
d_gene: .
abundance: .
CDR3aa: CSASGRDGTEAFF
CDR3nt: TGCAGTGCTAGTGGCAGGGATGGCACTGAAGCTTTCTTT

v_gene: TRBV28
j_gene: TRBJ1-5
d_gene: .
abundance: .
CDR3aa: CASIGLSVGSNQPQHF
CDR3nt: TGTGCCAGCATCGGTCTCTCCGTCGGTAGCAATCAGCCCCAGCATTTT

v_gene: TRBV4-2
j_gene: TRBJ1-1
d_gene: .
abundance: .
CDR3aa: CASSQEGGSSRTEAFF
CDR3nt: TGTGCCAGCAGCCAAGAGGGAGGATCTTCCCGCACTGAAGCTTTCTTT

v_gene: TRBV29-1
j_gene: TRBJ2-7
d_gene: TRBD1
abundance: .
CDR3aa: CSVGTGAEYEQYF
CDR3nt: TGCAGCGTGGGGACAGGGGCTGAGTACGAGCAGTACTTC

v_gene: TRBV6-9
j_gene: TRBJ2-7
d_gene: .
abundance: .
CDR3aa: CASSLRPGHRVTYEQYF
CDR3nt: TGTGCCAGCAGTTTAAGGCCCGGCCACAGGGTCACCTACGAGCAGTACTTC

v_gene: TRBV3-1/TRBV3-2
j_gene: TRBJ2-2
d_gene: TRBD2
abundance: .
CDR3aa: CASSQLAGVATGELFF
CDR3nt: TGTGCCAGCAGCCAACTAGCGGGAGTTGCCACCGGGGAGCTGTTTTTT

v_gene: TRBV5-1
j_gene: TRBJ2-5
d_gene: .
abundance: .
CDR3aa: CASSPNSHQETQYF
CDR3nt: TGCGCCAGCAGCCCAAATTCCCACCAAGAGACCCAGTACTTC

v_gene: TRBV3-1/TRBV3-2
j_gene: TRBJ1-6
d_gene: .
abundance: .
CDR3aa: CASSHGPNSPRVVNDSPLHF
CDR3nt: TGTGCCAGCAGCCACGGCCCTAACAGCCCGAGGGTGGTAAATGATTCACCCCTCCACTTT

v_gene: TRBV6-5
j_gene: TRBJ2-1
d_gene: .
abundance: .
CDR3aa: CASSLSQRRDEQFF
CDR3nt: TGTGCCAGCAGTCTATCCCAGCGGAGGGATGAGCAGTTCTTC